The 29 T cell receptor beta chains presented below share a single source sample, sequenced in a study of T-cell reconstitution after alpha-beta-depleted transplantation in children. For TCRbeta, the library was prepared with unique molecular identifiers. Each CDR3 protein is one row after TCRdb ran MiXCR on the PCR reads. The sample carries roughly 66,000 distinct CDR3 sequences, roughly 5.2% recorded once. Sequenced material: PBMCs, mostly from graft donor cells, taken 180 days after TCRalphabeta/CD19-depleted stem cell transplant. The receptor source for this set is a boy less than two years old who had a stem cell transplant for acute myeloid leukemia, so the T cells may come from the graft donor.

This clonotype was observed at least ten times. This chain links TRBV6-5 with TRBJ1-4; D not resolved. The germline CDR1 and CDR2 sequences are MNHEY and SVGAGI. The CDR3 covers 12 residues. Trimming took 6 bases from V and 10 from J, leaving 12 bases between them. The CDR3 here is CASSRTEGKLFF. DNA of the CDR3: TGTGCCAGCAGCCGGACCGAGGGAAAACTGTTTTTT.

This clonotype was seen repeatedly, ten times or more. CDR3 protein: CSAGRGGLRYQETQYF. The CDR3 DNA reads TGCAGTGCTGGACGGGGGGGTTTACGATACCAAGAGACCCAGTACTTC. The chain is built from TRBV20-1 and TRBJ2-5; TRBD2 agrees at 8 bases. V dropped 5 bases and J dropped 0; count of bases not matched to a gene: 11. Looked up from germline, CDR1 is DFQATT and CDR2 is SNEGSKA (reference sequence). This CDR3 spans 16 amino acids.

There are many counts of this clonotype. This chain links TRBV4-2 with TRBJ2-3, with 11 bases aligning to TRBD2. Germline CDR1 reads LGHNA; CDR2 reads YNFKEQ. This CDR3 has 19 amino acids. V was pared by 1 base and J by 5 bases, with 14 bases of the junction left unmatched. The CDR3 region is CASSQGSTSGTPWVDTQYF. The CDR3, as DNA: TGTGCCAGCAGCCAAGGATCGACTAGCGGGACCCCTTGGGTAGATACGCAGTATTTT.

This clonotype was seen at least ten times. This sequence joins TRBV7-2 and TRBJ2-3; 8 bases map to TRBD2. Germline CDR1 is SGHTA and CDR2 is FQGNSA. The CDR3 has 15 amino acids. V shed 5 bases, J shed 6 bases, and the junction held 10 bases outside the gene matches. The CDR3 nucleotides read TGTGCCAGCAGCCTCCCCCCGGGGGGGGTCGATACGCAGTATTTT. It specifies CASSLPPGGVDTQYF.

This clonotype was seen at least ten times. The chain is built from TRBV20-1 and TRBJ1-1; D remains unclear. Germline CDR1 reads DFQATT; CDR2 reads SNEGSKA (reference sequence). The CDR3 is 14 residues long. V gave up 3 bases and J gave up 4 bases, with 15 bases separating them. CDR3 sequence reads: CSASPAMEITEAFF. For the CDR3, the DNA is TGCAGTGCTAGCCCCGCAATGGAGATCACTGAAGCTTTCTTT.

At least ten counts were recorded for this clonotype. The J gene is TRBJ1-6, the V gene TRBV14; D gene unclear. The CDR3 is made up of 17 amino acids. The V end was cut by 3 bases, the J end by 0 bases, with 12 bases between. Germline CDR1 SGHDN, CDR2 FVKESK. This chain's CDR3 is CASSQTTGISYNSPLHF. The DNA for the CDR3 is TGTGCCAGCAGCCAGACGACGGGGATCTCCTATAATTCACCCCTCCACTTT.

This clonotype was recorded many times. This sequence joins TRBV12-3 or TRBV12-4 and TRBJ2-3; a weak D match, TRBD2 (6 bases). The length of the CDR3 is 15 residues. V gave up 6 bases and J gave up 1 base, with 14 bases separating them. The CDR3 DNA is TGTGCCAGCAGCCGGGATAGCGGCCGCACAGATACGCAGTATTTT. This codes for CASSRDSGRTDTQYF.

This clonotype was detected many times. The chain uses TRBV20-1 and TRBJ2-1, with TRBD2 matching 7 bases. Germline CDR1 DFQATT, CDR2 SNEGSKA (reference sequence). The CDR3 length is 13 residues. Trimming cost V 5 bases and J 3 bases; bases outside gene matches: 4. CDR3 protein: CSAPRTSYNEQFF. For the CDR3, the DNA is TGCAGTGCTCCCCGGACTAGCTACAATGAGCAGTTCTTC.

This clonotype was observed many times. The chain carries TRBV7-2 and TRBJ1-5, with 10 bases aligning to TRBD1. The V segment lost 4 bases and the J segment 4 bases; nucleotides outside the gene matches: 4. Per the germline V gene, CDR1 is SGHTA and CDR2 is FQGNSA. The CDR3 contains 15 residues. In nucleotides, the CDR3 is TGTGCCAGCAGCTATTGGACAGGGGGAAATCAGCCCCAGCATTTT. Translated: CASSYWTGGNQPQHF.

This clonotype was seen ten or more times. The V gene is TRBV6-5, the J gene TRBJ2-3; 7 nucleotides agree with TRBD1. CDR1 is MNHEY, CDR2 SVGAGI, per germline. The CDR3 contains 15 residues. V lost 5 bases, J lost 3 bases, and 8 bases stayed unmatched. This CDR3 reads CASSPDRVETDTQYF. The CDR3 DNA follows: TGTGCCAGCAGTCCAGACAGGGTGGAGACAGATACGCAGTATTTT.

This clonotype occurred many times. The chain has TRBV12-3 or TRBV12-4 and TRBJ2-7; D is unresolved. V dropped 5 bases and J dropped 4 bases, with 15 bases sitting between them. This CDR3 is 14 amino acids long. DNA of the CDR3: TGTGCCAGCAGTAGTCTATCGCCCTTTTACGAGCAGTACTTC. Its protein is CASSSLSPFYEQYF.

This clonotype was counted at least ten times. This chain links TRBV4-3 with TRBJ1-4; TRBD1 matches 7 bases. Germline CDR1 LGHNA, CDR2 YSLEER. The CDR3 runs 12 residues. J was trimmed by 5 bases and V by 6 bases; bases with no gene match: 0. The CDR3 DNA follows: TGCGCCAGCAGGACAGGGAATGAAAAACTGTTTTTT. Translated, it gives CASRTGNEKLFF.

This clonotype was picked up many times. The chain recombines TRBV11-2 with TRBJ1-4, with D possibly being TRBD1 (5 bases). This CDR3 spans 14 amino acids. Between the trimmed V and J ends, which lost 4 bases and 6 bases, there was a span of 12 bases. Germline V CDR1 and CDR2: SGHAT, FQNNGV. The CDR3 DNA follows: TGTGCCAGCAGCTCCAGGGTGGGGGATGAAAAACTGTTTTTT. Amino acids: CASSSRVGDEKLFF.

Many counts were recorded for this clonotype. CDR3 DNA: TGCAGTGCTAACAGACCTAGGACAGAAGCCTACGAGCAGTACGTC. This sequence encodes CSANRPRTEAYEQYV. V usage is TRBV20-1 and J usage is TRBJ2-7; D perhaps matches TRBD1 (6 bases). There are 15 residues in the CDR3. Germline CDR1 DFQATT, CDR2 SNEGSKA (reference sequence). Trimming removed 4 bases at V and 2 bases at J, with 18 bases between.

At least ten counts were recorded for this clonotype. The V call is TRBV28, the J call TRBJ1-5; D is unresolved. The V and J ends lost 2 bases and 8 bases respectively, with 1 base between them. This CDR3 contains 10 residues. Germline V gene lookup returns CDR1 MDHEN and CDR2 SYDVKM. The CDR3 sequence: CASSLEPQHF. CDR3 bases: TGTGCCAGCAGTTTAGAGCCCCAGCATTTT.

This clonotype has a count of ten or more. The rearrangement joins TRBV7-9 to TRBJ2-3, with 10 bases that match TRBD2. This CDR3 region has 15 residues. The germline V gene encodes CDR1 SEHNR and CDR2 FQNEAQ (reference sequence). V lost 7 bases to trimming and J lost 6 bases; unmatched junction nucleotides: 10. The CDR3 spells CASIPLAGAADTQYF. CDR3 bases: TGTGCCAGCATTCCCCTAGCGGGGGCCGCGGATACGCAGTATTTT.

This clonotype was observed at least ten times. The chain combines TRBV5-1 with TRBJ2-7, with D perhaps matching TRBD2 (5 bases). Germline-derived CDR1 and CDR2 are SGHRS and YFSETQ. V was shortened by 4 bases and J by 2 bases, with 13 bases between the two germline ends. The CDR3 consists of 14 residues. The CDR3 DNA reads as TGCGCCAGCAGCCGGGGATTCATGGCCTACGAGCAGTACTTC. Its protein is CASSRGFMAYEQYF.

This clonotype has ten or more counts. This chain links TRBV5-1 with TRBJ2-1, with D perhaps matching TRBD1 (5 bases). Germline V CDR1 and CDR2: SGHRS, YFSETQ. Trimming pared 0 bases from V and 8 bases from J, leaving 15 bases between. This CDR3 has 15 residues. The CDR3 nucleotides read TGCGCCAGCAGCTTGGGTCCAGGGAAAAGCTATGAGCAGTTCTTC. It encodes CASSLGPGKSYEQFF.

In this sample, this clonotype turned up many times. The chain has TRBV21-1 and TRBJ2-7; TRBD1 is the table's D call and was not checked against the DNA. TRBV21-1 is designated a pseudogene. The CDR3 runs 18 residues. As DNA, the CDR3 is TGTGCCAGCAGCAACCCAACAAAGGCGGGGACAGTCTCCTACGAGCAGTACTTC. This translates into CASSNPTKAGTVSYEQYF.

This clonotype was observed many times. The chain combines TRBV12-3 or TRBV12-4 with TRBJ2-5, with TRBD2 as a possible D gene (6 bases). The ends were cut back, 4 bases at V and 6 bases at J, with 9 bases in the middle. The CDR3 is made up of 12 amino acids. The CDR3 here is CASSWGTQTQYF. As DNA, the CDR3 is TGTGCCAGCAGTTGGGGGACTCAGACCCAGTACTTC.

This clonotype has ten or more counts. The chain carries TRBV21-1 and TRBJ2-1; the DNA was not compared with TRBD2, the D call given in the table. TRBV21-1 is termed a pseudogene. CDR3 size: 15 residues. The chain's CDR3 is CASNRASSSYNEQFF. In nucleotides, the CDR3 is TGTGCCAGCAACCGGGCCTCTAGCTCCTACAATGAGCAGTTCTTC.

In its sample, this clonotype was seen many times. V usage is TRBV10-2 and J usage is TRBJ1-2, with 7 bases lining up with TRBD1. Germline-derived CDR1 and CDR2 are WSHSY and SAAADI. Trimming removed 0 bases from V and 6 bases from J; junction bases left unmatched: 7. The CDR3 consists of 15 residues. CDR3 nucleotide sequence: TGCGCCAGCAGTGAGTCGACAGGGAGGAGTGATGGCTACACCTTC. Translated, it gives CASSESTGRSDGYTF.

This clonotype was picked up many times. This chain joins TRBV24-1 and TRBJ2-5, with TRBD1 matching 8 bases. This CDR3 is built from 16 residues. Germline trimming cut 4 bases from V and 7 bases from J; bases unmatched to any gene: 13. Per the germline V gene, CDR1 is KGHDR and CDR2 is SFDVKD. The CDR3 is CATSDRETGEVATQYF. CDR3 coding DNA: TGTGCCACCAGTGACCGTGAGACAGGGGAGGTGGCGACCCAGTACTTC.

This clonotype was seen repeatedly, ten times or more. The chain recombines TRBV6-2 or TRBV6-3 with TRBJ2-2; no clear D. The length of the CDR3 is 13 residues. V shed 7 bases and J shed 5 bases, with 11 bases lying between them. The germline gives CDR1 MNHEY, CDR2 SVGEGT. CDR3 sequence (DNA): TGTGCCAGCATTTTTTCTGTTACCGGGGAGCTGTTTTTT. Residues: CASIFSVTGELFF.

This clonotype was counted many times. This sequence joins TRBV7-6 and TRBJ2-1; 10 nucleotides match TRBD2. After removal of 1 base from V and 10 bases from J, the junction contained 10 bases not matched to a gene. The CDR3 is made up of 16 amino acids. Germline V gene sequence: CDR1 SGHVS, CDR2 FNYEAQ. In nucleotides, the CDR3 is TGTGCCAGCAGCTTAGAGGGAGCGGGGGGGCCAGGCGAGCAGTTCTTC. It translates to CASSLEGAGGPGEQFF.

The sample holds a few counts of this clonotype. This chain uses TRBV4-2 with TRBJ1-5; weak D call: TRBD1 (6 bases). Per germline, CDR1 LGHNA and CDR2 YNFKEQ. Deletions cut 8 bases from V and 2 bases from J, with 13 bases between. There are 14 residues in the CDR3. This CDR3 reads CASGLQGRNQPQHF. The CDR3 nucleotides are TGTGCCAGCGGCCTCCAGGGGCGCAATCAGCCCCAGCATTTT.

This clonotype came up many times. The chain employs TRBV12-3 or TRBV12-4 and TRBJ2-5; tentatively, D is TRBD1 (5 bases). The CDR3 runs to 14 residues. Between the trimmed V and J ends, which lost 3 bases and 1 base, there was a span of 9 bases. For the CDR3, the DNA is TGTGCCAGCAGTTTTGGACACCTCCAAGAGACCCAGTACTTC. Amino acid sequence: CASSFGHLQETQYF.

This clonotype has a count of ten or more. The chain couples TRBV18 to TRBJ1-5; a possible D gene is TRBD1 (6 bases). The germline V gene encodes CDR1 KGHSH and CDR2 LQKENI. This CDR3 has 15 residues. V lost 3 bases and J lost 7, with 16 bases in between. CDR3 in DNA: TGTGCCAGCTCACCCAGCCAGGGAGGACAGCAGCCCCAGCATTTT. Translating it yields CASSPSQGGQQPQHF.

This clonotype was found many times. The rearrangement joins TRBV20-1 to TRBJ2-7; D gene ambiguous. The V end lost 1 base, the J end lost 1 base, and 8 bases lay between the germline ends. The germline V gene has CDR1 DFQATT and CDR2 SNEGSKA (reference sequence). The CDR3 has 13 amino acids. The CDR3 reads CSARAQESYEQYV. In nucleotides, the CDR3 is TGCAGTGCTAGAGCTCAGGAGTCCTACGAGCAGTACGTC.